This entry concerns a single T cell receptor (beta chain). Its antigen is unknown. The sample is drawn from a study of cytomegalovirus exposure and HLA in healthy donors. Germline V gives CDR1 LNHDA, CDR2 SQIVND (reference sequence). The CDR3 length is 18 residues. V trimming: 3 bases; J trimming: 5 bases; junction bases outside the gene matches: 9. Findings and limits, study-wide: Highly shared sequence variants in one cluster were likely a sequencing artifact.

Amplification used 60 Vbeta primers and 13 Jbeta primers. Sequencing used immunoSEQ multiplex PCR; TCRdb keeps in-frame clones, though not all of them. The sample shows some 99,000 clones, roughly three quarters of them seen only once. The V call is TRBV19, the J call TRBJ2-5; 16 positions match TRBD2. The sequencing sample was made of PBMCs. The clonotype originates from a man in his forties in good health and CMV-seronegative. Written as DNA, the CDR3 is TGTGCCAGTAGTATCAGGGGACTAGCGGGGGGGGCCCCGGAGACCCAGTACTTC. Translation gives CASSIRGLAGGAPETQYF.